These T cell receptor beta chains were read from a single sample in a study of blood T cell repertoires in COVID-19. Produced via immunoSEQ multiplex PCR; TCRdb's table is partial and in-frame only. The top ten hold approximately 1.2% of the sample, which has fewer than 500,000 clones, 80% to 90% seen once. The sequenced material came from PBMCs or T cells enriched from blood (not recorded which). These TCRs come from a man aged 25 to 40 who had recovered from COVID-19. Both conserved end residues are trimmed from each CDR3. The D gene is left open where the match is weak.

d_call: TRBD1
v_call: TRBV6-6
cdr3_aa: ASNEQGAYSPLH

d_call: NA
v_call: TRBV14
cdr3_aa: ASSQGARETQY

d_call: TRBD1
v_call: TRBV4-2
cdr3_aa: ASSARKGASEKLF

d_call: NA
v_call: TRBV25-1
cdr3_aa: ASSVGGGARETQY

d_call: NA
v_call: TRBV9
cdr3_aa: ASSVGQTNTEAF

d_call: NA
v_call: TRBV7-9
cdr3_aa: ASSLPQGPKEYGYT

d_call: TRBD2
v_call: TRBV4-1
cdr3_aa: ASSPPASGGAFGTQY

d_call: NA
v_call: TRBV3-1/TRBV3-2
cdr3_aa: ASSQGLISGNTIY

d_call: TRBD1
v_call: TRBV9
cdr3_aa: ASSLTKDRGNTGELF

d_call: NA
v_call: TRBV29-1
cdr3_aa: SVELLRRGNYGYT

d_call: NA
v_call: TRBV7-2
cdr3_aa: ASSLQAGTNSPLH

d_call: NA
v_call: TRBV30
cdr3_aa: AWRHRESETQY

d_call: NA
v_call: TRBV11-1
cdr3_aa: ASSFPDSFQETQY

d_call: NA
v_call: TRBV6-6
cdr3_aa: ASNPNTGNYGYT

d_call: NA
v_call: TRBV19
cdr3_aa: ASTTGFNEQF

d_call: NA
v_call: TRBV18
cdr3_aa: ASSVSRSSLNTGELF

d_call: NA
v_call: TRBV10-3
cdr3_aa: ATKAGEVALGDTEAF

d_call: NA
v_call: TRBV7-9
cdr3_aa: ASSLAPVLNTEAF

d_call: NA
v_call: TRBV11-3
cdr3_aa: ASSLDGGSYEQY

d_call: TRBD2
v_call: TRBV3-1/TRBV3-2
cdr3_aa: ASSQGLAGTGLGDTQY

d_call: TRBD2
v_call: TRBV5-1
cdr3_aa: ASSLVRGGLDTQY

d_call: NA
v_call: TRBV9
cdr3_aa: ASSVRANSQYYEQY